This T cell receptor (beta chain) was sequenced for a study of naive and memory T cell subsets. From the second PCR step, alpha and beta chains were amplified apart. Study-wide results and limits: Naive repertoires, especially CD8, held a few larger clonotypes, possibly memory cells re-expressing CD45RA.

Germline V CDR1 and CDR2: SQVTM, ANQGSEA. The CDR3 length is 10 residues. V shed 7 bases and J shed 6 bases, with 7 bases lying between them. This clonotype was observed a single time. Antigen: not known. Both TRBC1 and TRBC2 were covered by a beta constant-region primer of two equimolar oligonucleotides. The ligated cDNA underwent four PCR rounds using SP2 and nested alpha and beta constant-region primers. TCRdb independently ran MiXCR on the UMI-ligation and nested PCR reads; one entry per CDR3 protein. The repertoire holds over 110,000 distinct CDR3 sequences, with around 21% as singletons. The sequenced sample was naive CD8+ T cells from blood. This chain connects TRBV29-1 to TRBJ2-1; D is possibly TRBD2 (5 bases). The sequence came from a human donor in good health. The CDR3 DNA is TGCAGCGCGGCGGGCAATGAGCAGTTCTTC. This codes for CSAAGNEQFF.